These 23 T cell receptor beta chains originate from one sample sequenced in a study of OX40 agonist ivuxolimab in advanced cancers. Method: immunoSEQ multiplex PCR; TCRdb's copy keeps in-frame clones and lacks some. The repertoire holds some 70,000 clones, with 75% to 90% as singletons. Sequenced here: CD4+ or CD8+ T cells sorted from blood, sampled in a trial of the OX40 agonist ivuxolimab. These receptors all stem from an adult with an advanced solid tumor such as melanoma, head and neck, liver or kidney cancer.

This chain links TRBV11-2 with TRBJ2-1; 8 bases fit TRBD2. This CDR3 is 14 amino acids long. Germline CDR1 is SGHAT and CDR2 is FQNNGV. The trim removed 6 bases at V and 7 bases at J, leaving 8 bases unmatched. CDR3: CASSSGEYQNEQFF. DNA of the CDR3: TGTGCCAGCAGTAGCGGGGAATACCAAAATGAGCAGTTCTTC.

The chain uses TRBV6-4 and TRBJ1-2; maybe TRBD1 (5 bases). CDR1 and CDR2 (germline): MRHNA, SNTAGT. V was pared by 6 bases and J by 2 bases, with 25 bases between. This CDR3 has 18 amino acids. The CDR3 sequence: CASSSGFLGRTGNYGYTF. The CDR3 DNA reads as TGTGCCAGCAGCAGTGGCTTCTTAGGGCGAACAGGAAACTATGGCTACACCTTC.

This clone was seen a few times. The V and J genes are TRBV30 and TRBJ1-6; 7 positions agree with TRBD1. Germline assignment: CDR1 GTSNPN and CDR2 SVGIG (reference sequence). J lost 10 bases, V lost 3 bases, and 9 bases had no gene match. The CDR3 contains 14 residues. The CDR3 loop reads CAWSVRGARSPLHF. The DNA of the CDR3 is TGTGCCTGGAGCGTCAGGGGGGCAAGGTCACCCCTCCACTTT.

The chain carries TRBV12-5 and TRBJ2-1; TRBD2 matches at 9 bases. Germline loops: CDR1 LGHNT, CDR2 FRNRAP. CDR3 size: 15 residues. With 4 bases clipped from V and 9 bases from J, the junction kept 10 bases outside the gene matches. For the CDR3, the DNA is TGTGCTAGTGGTTCGATTAGTAGCGGGGGAGGTGAGCAGTTCTTC. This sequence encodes CASGSISSGGGEQFF.

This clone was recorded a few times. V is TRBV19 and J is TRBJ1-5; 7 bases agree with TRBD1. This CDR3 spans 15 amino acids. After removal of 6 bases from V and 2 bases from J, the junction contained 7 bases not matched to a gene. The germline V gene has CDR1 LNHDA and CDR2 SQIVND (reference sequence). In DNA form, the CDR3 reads TGTGCCAGTAGAGAGAGACAGGGCGGCAATCAGCCCCAGCATTTT. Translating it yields CASRERQGGNQPQHF. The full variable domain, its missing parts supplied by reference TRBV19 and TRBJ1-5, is DGGITQSPKYLFRKEGQNVTLSCEQNLNHDAMYWYRQDPGQGLRLIYYSQIVNDFQKGDIAEGYSVSREKKESFPLTVTSAQKNPTAFYLCASRERQGGNQPQHFGDGTRLSIL.

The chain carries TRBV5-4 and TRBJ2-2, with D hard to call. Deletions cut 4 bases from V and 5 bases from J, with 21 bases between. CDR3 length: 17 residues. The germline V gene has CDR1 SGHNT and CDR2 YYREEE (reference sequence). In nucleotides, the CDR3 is TGTGCCAGCAGCCGCCAAGGGCTGACTGCTAGAACCGGGGAGCTGTTTTTT. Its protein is CASSRQGLTARTGELFF.

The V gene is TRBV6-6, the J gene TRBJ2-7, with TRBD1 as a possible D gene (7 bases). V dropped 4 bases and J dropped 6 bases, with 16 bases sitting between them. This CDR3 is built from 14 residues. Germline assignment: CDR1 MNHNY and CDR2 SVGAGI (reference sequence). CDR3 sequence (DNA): TGTGCCAGCAGTTCTACAGGGGAGGCATCCGAGCAGTACTTC. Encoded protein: CASSSTGEASEQYF.

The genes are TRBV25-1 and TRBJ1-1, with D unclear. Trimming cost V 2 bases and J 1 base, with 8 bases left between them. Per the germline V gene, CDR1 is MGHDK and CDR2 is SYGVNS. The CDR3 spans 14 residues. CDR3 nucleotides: TGTGCCAGCAGTGAAGGACGCAAGAACACTGAAGCTTTCTTT. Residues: CASSEGRKNTEAFF. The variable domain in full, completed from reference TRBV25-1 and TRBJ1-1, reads EADIYQTPRYLVIGTGKKITLECSQTMGHDKMYWYQQDPGMELHLIHYSYGVNSTEKGDLSSESTVSRIRTEHFPLTLESARPSHTSQYLCASSEGRKNTEAFFGQGTRLTVV.

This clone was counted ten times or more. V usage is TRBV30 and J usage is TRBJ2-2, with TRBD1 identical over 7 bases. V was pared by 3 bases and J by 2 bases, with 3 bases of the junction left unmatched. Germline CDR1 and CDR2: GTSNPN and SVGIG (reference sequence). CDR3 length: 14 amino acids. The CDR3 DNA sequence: TGTGCCTGGAGAGGGGGCCCTAACACCGGGGAGCTGTTTTTT. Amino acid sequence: CAWRGGPNTGELFF.

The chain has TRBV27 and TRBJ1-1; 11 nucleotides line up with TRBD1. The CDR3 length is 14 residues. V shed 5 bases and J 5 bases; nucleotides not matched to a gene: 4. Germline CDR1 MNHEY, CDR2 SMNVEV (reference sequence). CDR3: CASSPGQGATEAFF. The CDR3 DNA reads TGTGCCAGCAGTCCAGGACAGGGGGCAACTGAAGCTTTCTTT.

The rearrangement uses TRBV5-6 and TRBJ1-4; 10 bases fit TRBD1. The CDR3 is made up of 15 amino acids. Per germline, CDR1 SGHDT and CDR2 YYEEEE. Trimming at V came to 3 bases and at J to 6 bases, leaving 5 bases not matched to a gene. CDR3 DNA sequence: TGTGCCAGCAGCTCCAGGACAGGGGGGGATGAAAAACTGTTTTTT. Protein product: CASSSRTGGDEKLFF. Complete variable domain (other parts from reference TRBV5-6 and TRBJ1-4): DAGVTQSPTHLIKTRGQQVTLRCSPKSGHDTVSWYQQALGQGPQFIFQYYEEEERQRGNFPDRFSGHQFPNYSSELNVNALLLGDSALYLCASSSRTGGDEKLFFGSGTQLSVL.

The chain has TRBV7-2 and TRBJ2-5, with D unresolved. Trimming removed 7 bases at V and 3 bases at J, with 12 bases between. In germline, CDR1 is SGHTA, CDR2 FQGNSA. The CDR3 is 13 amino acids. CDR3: CASNLGFEETQYF. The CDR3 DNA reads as TGTGCCAGCAACCTAGGGTTCGAAGAGACCCAGTACTTC.

CDR3 in DNA: TGTGCCATCAGCGACTCGACAGGAAACTATGGCTACACCTTC. Protein sequence: CAISDSTGNYGYTF. The rearrangement links TRBV10-3 to TRBJ1-2; possibly TRBD1 for D (6 bases). The V end was cut by 6 bases, the J end by 2 bases, with 13 bases between. From germline, CDR1 is ENHRY and CDR2 SYGVKD. The CDR3 runs to 14 residues.

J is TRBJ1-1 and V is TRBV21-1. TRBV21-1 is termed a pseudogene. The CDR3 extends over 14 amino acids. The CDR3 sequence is CASRGSWRWAEAFF. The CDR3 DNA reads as TGTGCCAGCAGGGGATCTTGGAGGTGGGCTGAAGCTTTCTTT.

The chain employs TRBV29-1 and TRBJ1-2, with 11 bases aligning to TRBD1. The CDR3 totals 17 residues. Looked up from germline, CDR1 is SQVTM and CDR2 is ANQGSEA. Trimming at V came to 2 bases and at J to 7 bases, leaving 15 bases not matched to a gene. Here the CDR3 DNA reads TGCAGCGTTGAATTCTTGACCCACCGGACAGGGGGCCCTGGCTACACCTTC. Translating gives CSVEFLTHRTGGPGYTF.

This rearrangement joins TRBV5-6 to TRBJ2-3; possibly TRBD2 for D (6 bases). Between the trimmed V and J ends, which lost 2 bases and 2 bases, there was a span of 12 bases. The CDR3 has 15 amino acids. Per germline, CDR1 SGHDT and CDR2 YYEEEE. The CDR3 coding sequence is TGTGCCAGCAGCTTAACTAGCAGAACCACAGATACGCAGTATTTT. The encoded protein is CASSLTSRTTDTQYF.

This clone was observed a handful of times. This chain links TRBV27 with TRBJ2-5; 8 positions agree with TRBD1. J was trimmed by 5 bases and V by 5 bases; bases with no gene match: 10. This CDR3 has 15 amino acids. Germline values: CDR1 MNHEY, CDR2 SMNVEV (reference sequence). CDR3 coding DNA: TGTGCCAGCAGTACAAGGACAGGGTCGGGGGAGACCCAGTACTTC. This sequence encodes CASSTRTGSGETQYF.

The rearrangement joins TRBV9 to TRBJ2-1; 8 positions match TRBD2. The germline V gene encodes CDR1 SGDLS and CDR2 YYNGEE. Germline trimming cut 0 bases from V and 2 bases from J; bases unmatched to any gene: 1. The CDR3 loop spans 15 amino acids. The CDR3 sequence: CASSVGAGAYNEQFF. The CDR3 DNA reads TGTGCCAGCAGCGTAGGAGCGGGGGCCTACAATGAGCAGTTCTTC.

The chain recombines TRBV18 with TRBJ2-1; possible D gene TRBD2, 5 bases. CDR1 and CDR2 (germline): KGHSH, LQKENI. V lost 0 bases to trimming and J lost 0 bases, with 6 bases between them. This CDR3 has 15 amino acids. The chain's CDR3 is CASSPPRDSYNEQFF. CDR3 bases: TGTGCCAGCTCACCACCGAGGGACTCCTACAATGAGCAGTTCTTC.

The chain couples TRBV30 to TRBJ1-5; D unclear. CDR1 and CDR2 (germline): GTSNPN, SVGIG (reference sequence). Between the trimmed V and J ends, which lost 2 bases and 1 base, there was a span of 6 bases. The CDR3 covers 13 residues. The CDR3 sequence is CAWSLISNQPQHF. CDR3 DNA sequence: TGTGCCTGGAGTTTGATCAGCAATCAGCCCCAGCATTTT.

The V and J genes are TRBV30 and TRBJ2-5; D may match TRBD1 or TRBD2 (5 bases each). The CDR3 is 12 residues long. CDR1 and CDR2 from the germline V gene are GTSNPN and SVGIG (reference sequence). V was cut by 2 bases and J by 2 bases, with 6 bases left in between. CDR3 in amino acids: CAWSWGQETQYF. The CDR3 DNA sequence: TGTGCCTGGAGTTGGGGGCAAGAGACCCAGTACTTC.

CDR3 in amino acids: CASSIAQGSYEQYF. CDR3 nucleotide sequence: TGTGCCAGTAGTATAGCACAGGGGTCCTACGAGCAGTACTTC. The J gene is TRBJ2-7, the V gene TRBV19, with TRBD1 identical over 7 bases. Germline assignment: CDR1 LNHDA and CDR2 SQIVND (reference sequence). J lost 1 base, V lost 1 base, and 1 base had no gene match. CDR3 length: 14 amino acids.

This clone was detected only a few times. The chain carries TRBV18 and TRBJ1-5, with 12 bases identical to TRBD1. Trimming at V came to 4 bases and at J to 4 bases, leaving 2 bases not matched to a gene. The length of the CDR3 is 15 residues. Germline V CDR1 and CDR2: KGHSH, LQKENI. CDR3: CASSQGQGANQPQHF. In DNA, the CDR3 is TGTGCCAGCTCACAGGGACAGGGGGCGAATCAGCCCCAGCATTTT.